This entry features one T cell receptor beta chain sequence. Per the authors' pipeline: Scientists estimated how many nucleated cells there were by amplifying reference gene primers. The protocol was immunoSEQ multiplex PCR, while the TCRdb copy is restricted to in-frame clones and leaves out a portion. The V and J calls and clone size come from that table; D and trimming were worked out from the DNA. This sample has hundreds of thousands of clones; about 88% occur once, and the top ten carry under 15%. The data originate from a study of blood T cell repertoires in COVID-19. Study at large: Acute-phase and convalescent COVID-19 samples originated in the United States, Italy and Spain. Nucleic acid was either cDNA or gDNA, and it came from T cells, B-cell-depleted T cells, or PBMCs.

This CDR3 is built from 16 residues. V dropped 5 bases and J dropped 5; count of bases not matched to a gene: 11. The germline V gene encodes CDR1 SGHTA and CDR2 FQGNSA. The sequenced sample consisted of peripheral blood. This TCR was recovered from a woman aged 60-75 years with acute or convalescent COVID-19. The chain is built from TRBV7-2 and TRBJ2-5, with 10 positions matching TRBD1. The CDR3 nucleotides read TGTGCCAGCAGCCCCTCGGCCCGGACAGGGGGTGAGACCCAGTACTTC. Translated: CASSPSARTGGETQYF. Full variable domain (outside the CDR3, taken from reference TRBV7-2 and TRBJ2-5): GAGVSQSPSNKVTEKGKDVELRCDPISGHTALYWYRQSLGQGLEFLIYFQGNSAPDKSGLPSDRFSAERTGGSVSTLTIQRTQQEDSAVYLCASSPSARTGGETQYFGPGTRLLVL.